Sequencing of this T cell receptor beta chain was carried out in a study of blood T cells in healthy people across ages. Findings and caveats of the study: There were more naive CD4+ cells and higher diversity in long-lived donors than in aged donors. Estimated diversity, derived from one million T cells, was regarded as an underestimate. A roughly linear fall in TCR beta diversity per million T cells was seen with increasing age.

A remark on this clonotype: Its specificity is not known.

Peripheral blood samples of roughly 9.8 milliliters were drawn from each donor. PCR was performed a second time for about 7 to 11 cycles using a sample-barcoded 5' primer and a J-beta primer mix. TCRdb independently ran MiXCR on the 5' RACE reads; one entry per CDR3 protein. The table includes roughly 570,000 distinct CDR3 sequences, about 26% detected once. Germline CDR1 reads DFQATT; CDR2 reads SNEGSKA (reference sequence). The CDR3 length is 17 residues. The V and J ends lost 0 bases and 2 bases respectively, with 19 bases between them. The chain is built from TRBV20-1 and TRBJ1-2; no firm D call. The sample consisted of blood. The clonotype comes from a woman between 65 and 79 years old in good health. CDR3 residues: CSAREPLGLRANYGYTF. Here the CDR3 DNA reads TGCAGTGCTAGAGAACCCCTCGGGTTAAGGGCGAACTATGGCTACACCTTC.